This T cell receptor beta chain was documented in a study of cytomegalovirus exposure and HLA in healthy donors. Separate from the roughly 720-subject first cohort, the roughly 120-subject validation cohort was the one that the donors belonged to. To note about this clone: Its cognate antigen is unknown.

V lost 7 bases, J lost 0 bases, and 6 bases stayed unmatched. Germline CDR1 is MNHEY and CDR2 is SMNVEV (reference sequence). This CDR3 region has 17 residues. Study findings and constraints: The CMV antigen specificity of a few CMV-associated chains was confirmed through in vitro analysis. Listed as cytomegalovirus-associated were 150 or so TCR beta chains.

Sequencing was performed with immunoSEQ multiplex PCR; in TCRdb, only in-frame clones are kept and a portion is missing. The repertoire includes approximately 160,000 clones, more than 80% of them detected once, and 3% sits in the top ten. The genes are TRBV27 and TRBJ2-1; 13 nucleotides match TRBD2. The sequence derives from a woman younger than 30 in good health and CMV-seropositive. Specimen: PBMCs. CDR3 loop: CASTGLAGLSSYNEQFF. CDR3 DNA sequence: TGTGCCAGCACGGGACTAGCGGGGCTGAGCTCCTACAATGAGCAGTTCTTC.